Listed here are 8 T cell receptor beta chains from one sample, sequenced in a study of cytomegalovirus exposure and HLA in healthy donors. Primers included in the PCR were 60 Vbeta and 13 Jbeta primers. The method was immunoSEQ multiplex PCR; TCRdb's version includes in-frame clones alone and lacks a portion of them. Seen here are roughly 220,000 clones, approximately 80% observed once, and the top ten hold approximately 2.9%. Sequenced input: PBMCs. These receptors were obtained from a man younger than 45 in good health and CMV-seronegative.

The chain carries TRBV7-9 and TRBJ2-3, with a possible D match to TRBD1 (6 bases). The CDR3 totals 16 residues. Germline V gene lookup returns CDR1 SEHNR and CDR2 FQNEAQ (reference sequence). Trimming cost V 1 base and J 0 bases, with 11 bases left between them. The DNA for the CDR3 is TGTGCCAGCAGCTTAGAAGGGGGTTGGAGCACAGATACGCAGTATTTT. Translating it yields CASSLEGGWSTDTQYF.

V is TRBV2 and J is TRBJ2-3; 7 bases are a match to TRBD2. V was pared by 8 bases and J by 6 bases, with 8 bases of the junction left unmatched. There are 13 residues in the CDR3. Germline loops: CDR1 SNHLY, CDR2 FYNNEI. Here the CDR3 DNA reads TGTGCCAGCGGGGGGGAGTTGGGGGATACGCAGTATTTT. Its translation: CASGGELGDTQYF.

The chain combines TRBV18 with TRBJ1-3, with 8 nucleotides matching TRBD1. The length of the CDR3 is 15 residues. V shed 6 bases, J shed 0 bases, and the junction held 4 bases outside the gene matches. Germline values: CDR1 KGHSH, CDR2 LQKENI. This CDR3 is CASSQGTGSGNTIYF. The CDR3 nucleotides are TGTGCCAGCTCGCAGGGGACAGGCTCTGGAAACACCATATATTTT.

CDR3 amino acids: CASSTHGGPYLDTQYF. CDR3 DNA sequence: TGTGCCAGTAGTACTCACGGGGGGCCCTACCTAGATACGCAGTATTTT. The chain joins TRBV19 to TRBJ2-3; possible D gene TRBD2, 7 bases. Trimming cost V 4 bases and J 5 bases, with 19 bases left between them. The germline V gene has CDR1 LNHDA and CDR2 SQIVND (reference sequence). The CDR3 is 16 amino acids.

The V call is TRBV6-1, the J call TRBJ2-6; 9 bases agree with TRBD1. J was trimmed by 2 bases and V by 3 bases; bases with no gene match: 5. Germline V lookup: CDR1 MNHNS, CDR2 SASEGT. The CDR3 runs 17 residues. The CDR3 DNA is TGTGCCAGCAGTGAGTGGACAGGGGATCCTGGGGCCAACGTCCTGACTTTC. This translates into CASSEWTGDPGANVLTF.

The chain combines TRBV19 with TRBJ1-1; D may be TRBD1 (5 bases). CDR1 and CDR2 from the germline V gene are LNHDA and SQIVND (reference sequence). CDR3 length equals 18 residues. Between the trimmed V and J ends, which lost 5 bases and 0 bases, there was a span of 22 bases. The CDR3 is CASSLQGGGSSLNTEAFF. The CDR3 nucleotides are TGTGCCAGTAGTCTTCAGGGAGGCGGGAGTTCCCTGAACACTGAAGCTTTCTTT.

This clone was counted a few times. V and J are TRBV7-3 and TRBJ1-1; TRBD1 matches 8 bases. CDR3 size: 14 residues. CDR1 is SGHTA, CDR2 FQGTGA, per germline. V trimming: 7 bases; J trimming: 4 bases; junction bases outside the gene matches: 8. CDR3 region: CASKRQGTSTEAFF. CDR3 sequence (DNA): TGTGCCAGCAAGAGACAGGGGACTTCCACTGAAGCTTTCTTT.

The chain uses TRBV20-1 and TRBJ1-1; unclear D gene. CDR3 length equals 11 residues. V shed 6 bases and J shed 5 bases, with 10 bases lying between them. Germline V gives CDR1 DFQATT, CDR2 SNEGSKA (reference sequence). The DNA for the CDR3 is TGCAGTGCGACGGGGTCGACTGAAGCTTTCTTT. Translated, it gives CSATGSTEAFF.